These T cell receptor beta chains were read from a single sample in a study of CD8 T cells in Susac syndrome. TCRdb reprocessed the immunoSEQ multiplex PCR reads with MiXCR, giving one entry per CDR3 protein. The data contain 150,000 to 200,000 distinct CDR3 sequences, 90% to 95% of them singletons. Source material: CD4+ T cells from PBMCs. Receptors originate from a human donor with Susac syndrome. CDR3s include the opening cysteine and the closing phenylalanine or tryptophan. The D gene is left open where the match is weak.

v_call: TRBV30; d_call: NA; j_call: TRBJ1-1; cdr3_aa: CAWSLMNTEAFF
v_call: TRBV30; d_call: TRBD2; j_call: TRBJ2-2; cdr3_aa: CAWGSGSFTGELFF
v_call: TRBV7-9; d_call: NA; j_call: TRBJ2-2; cdr3_aa: CASSLGRSTGELFF
v_call: TRBV29-1; d_call: TRBD2; j_call: TRBJ2-3; cdr3_aa: CSVEGLAGGSTDTQYF
v_call: TRBV12-3/TRBV12-4; d_call: TRBD2; j_call: TRBJ2-3; cdr3_aa: CASSLVAGTDTQYF
v_call: TRBV7-9; d_call: NA; j_call: TRBJ2-3; cdr3_aa: CASSPPGRNSTQYF
v_call: TRBV27; d_call: NA; j_call: TRBJ2-1; cdr3_aa: CASSDYGNNEQFF
v_call: TRBV10-2; d_call: TRBD2; j_call: TRBJ2-1; cdr3_aa: CASSDKRLAAYNEQFF
v_call: TRBV6-4; d_call: NA; j_call: TRBJ2-1; cdr3_aa: CASSRWPGGRNEQFF
v_call: TRBV6-5; d_call: NA; j_call: TRBJ2-3; cdr3_aa: CASSYGGGTSTDTQYF
v_call: TRBV4-2; d_call: NA; j_call: TRBJ2-3; cdr3_aa: CASSQVEGTDTQYF
v_call: TRBV5-1; d_call: NA; j_call: TRBJ2-5; cdr3_aa: CASRMQFGQLAQETQYF
v_call: TRBV9; d_call: NA; j_call: TRBJ1-5; cdr3_aa: CASSVGGMSNQPQHF
v_call: TRBV25-1; d_call: NA; j_call: TRBJ2-5; cdr3_aa: CASKSGAAQETQYF
v_call: TRBV3-1; d_call: NA; j_call: TRBJ2-6; cdr3_aa: CASSQDYSGANVLTF
v_call: TRBV18; d_call: NA; j_call: TRBJ2-3; cdr3_aa: CASSPSQASTDTQYF
v_call: TRBV4-1; d_call: NA; j_call: TRBJ1-2; cdr3_aa: CASSQDVTLNYGYTF
v_call: TRBV29-1; d_call: NA; j_call: TRBJ1-2; cdr3_aa: CSDRQNYGYTF
v_call: TRBV20-1; d_call: NA; j_call: TRBJ2-7; cdr3_aa: CSASSGAGEQYF
v_call: TRBV5-1; d_call: NA; j_call: TRBJ1-1; cdr3_aa: CASSAGHSNTEAFF
v_call: TRBV20-1; d_call: NA; j_call: TRBJ2-1; cdr3_aa: CSANDRLNEQFF
v_call: TRBV25-1; d_call: TRBD1; j_call: TRBJ2-1; cdr3_aa: CASISPSGQKYNEQFF
v_call: TRBV12-3/TRBV12-4; d_call: NA; j_call: TRBJ2-2; cdr3_aa: CASDFGAGTGELFF
v_call: TRBV12-3/TRBV12-4; d_call: NA; j_call: TRBJ2-5; cdr3_aa: CAILGRDQETQYF
v_call: TRBV29-1; d_call: TRBD1; j_call: TRBJ1-2; cdr3_aa: CSVTNDRGHYGYTF
v_call: TRBV20-1; d_call: NA; j_call: TRBJ2-4; cdr3_aa: CSARDFGQGNGYF
v_call: TRBV6-5; d_call: NA; j_call: TRBJ2-5; cdr3_aa: CASRGRLGGQYF
v_call: TRBV30; d_call: TRBD1; j_call: TRBJ2-7; cdr3_aa: CAWSFDRGLYEQYF
v_call: TRBV30; d_call: NA; j_call: TRBJ1-1; cdr3_aa: CAWSGLSNTEAFF
v_call: TRBV25-1; d_call: NA; j_call: TRBJ1-1; cdr3_aa: CASSYSLQGNTEAFF
v_call: TRBV12-3/TRBV12-4; d_call: NA; j_call: TRBJ1-5; cdr3_aa: CASSRNRINQPQHF
v_call: TRBV7-9; d_call: TRBD1; j_call: TRBJ1-5; cdr3_aa: CASSLGGQGLNQPQHF
v_call: TRBV11-2; d_call: NA; j_call: TRBJ2-7; cdr3_aa: CASSLAQGIYEQYF
v_call: TRBV24-1; d_call: TRBD1; j_call: TRBJ2-6; cdr3_aa: CATSDSRQGAHGANVPTF
v_call: TRBV6-5; d_call: TRBD1; j_call: TRBJ2-6; cdr3_aa: CASSYTGDPLSGANVLTF
v_call: TRBV20-1; d_call: TRBD2; j_call: TRBJ2-3; cdr3_aa: CSAREAGRVSDTQYF
v_call: TRBV30; d_call: NA; j_call: TRBJ2-2; cdr3_aa: CAWSVSLPGELFF